Below, one T cell receptor (beta chain) is given with its context. This receptor's antigen is unknown. It has no much larger one-base neighbor in the sample; base qualities were not kept. This entry belongs to a study of cytomegalovirus exposure and HLA in healthy donors (dated by TCRdb to the late 2010s). Background for the entire study: In an earlier analysis of under 600 of the donors, 276 Gb of sequence data and approximately 100 million unique TCR beta sequences from about 190 million T cells were reported. An early release covering 550 to 700 HLA-typed donors comprised about 290 gigabases of sequencing data and roughly 86 million unique TCR sequences. Of the 350 to 450 genotyped donors, over 65% fell in the genetic ancestry cluster associated with self-reported Caucasian donors. The study was designed to test whether signatures of past pathogen exposure could be identified by cataloging public T cell receptors. Using immunosequencing, the study profiled T cell repertoires from some 670 subjects and related those repertoires to cytomegalovirus serostatus. Along with the roughly 700-subject first cohort, a separate validation cohort of roughly 110 different subjects was used. High-throughput TCR immunosequencing, statistical association of individual TCRs with disease status, and machine learning were combined to predict cytomegalovirus infection status. A later analysis re-examined previously published TCR beta repertoires from several hundred donors and added high-resolution HLA genotyping to investigate patterns of TCR occurrence. The later analysis used no new phenotypic data to find candidate immune exposures, relying instead on TCR beta sequences and their occurrence across donors. An earlier analysis of around 580 of the donors used high-throughput TCR beta sequencing to judge whether each TCR beta V gene segment behaved as functional or pseudogenic. Donor age, sex, ethnicity and CMV serostatus were collected together with the repertoire data. A later genetic analysis took genome-wide SNP genotypes for about 55% of the 666 donors and used that subset as a discovery cohort. Every discovery cohort repertoire had been produced on one sequencing platform. Class I and class II HLA loci were covered by the typing at four-digit resolution. Typing coverage varied by locus: roughly 620-640 donors for A, B, C, DRB1 and DQB1; approximately 500 for DQA1; over 600 for DPA1; approximately 450 for DPB1. Because of strong linkage in the cohort, five DR-DQ haplotypes were treated as single units for association and clustering. Across about 380 genotyped donors of the cohort, an average of about 240,000 unique TCR beta nucleotide sequences per donor were sequenced, and approximately 17% of those sequences were non-productive.

Counted from cysteine to phenylalanine, this CDR3 has 15 amino acids. The retained sequence is limited to the CDR3, 45 bases, with the frame set at the first base. Taken from the germline V gene (reference sequence), the CDR1 and CDR2 loops are SEHNR and FQNEAQ. Between the V and J ends, shortened by 5 bases and 3 bases respectively, the junction contains 14 bases. On the study overall, not on this receptor specifically: Because HLA typing was missing for some donors at each locus, association tests included only the typed subset. Assigning TCR associations to individual alleles was difficult when HLA alleles, especially DR and DQ, strongly co-occurred. Specific HLA alleles were associated with around 18,000 TCR beta sequences at a false discovery rate of 0.05 in a later analysis. In an earlier analysis of a few hundred of the donors, most TCR beta V segments were observed in productive rearrangements about 87% or about 30% of the time, broadly matching IMGT annotations. While some public TCRs were present in many individuals, most TCR sequences turned up only very rarely across donors. In a later analysis, TCR association rates were found to vary across HLA loci, with the most associated TCRs seen for DRB1 alleles and the fewest for HLA-C alleles. Only TCR beta chains were sequenced in this cohort, and the absence of alpha or paired-chain data limited detectable features. In a later analysis, HLA-associated TCR beta chains were found to be more clonally expanded and to have lower generation probabilities than equally common non-associated chains. In a later analysis, most CMV-associated TCR beta chains were found to appear HLA-restricted, with HLA associations seemingly driven largely by CMV exposure. Compared with the roughly 710-donor mean, donors in an Asian-associated ancestry cluster had fewer N-insertions in productive TCRs, according to a later genetic analysis. A further reported finding was that TCR beta sequences accurately predicted the HLA-A and HLA-B alleles for most subjects in the first cohort. Immune exposure information for the cohort was limited to CMV serostatus. Linkage disequilibrium might explain the correlated functional status among segregating V segments, but an unknown experimental factor could not be ruled out. A later genetic analysis associated a missense DCLRE1C variant with V-gene and J-gene trimming of TCR beta chains, and an independent cohort replicated the association. Because counts were too low, 15 or so rarely observed V segments, including chromosome 9 orphons, were excluded from the earlier analysis of under 650 of the donors. According to the authors, the approach could potentially be generalized to other disease states and immunological phenotypes. Sequencing depth was assumed to be roughly uniform across donors in the presence/absence analyses, though that assumption may not hold. In the study, 150 to 200 TCR beta chains were listed as associated with cytomegalovirus. A cluster of highly shared sequence variants was judged likely to be a technical artifact of the sequencing pipeline. Because the 87-base-pair reads could not distinguish some IMGT-functional V segments, including TRBV6-2 and TRBV6-3, those segments were excluded. In both the original and validation cohorts, the classifier was reported to diagnose cytomegalovirus status with high specificity and sensitivity. Several of the top co-occurrence clusters appeared to be linked to parvovirus B19, influenza, CMV and Epstein-Barr virus, according to a later analysis. Three of the identified cytomegalovirus-associated TCR beta chains were confirmed in vitro to be specific for cytomegalovirus antigens.

Library method: the immunoSEQ multiplex PCR assay. For the multiplex PCR, a mixture combining 60 forward primers for TCR Vbeta segments and 13 reverse primers for TCR Jbeta segments was used. The CDR3 region of rearranged TCR beta genes was amplified from genomic DNA with a multiplex PCR assay. Amplified TCR beta libraries were sequenced as 87-base-pair reads on the Illumina HiSeq System. As for how the authors treated the data: A later analysis counted tens of millions of unique TCR beta chains across the 640 or so repertoires, and 9 million to 14 million of these chains were shared by at least two donors. Raw reads were error-corrected and collapsed into unique sequences by a nearest-neighbor algorithm in which closely related sequences were merged to remove PCR and sequencing errors. Alignment of CDR3 sequences to IMGT reference sequences was used to assign V, D and J gene segments. Each retained sequence needed at least a six-nucleotide match to both a V gene segment and a J gene segment. A rearrangement counted as productive if the CDR3 had no stop codons and remained in frame with V and J, and every other rearrangement counted as non-productive. CDR3 was defined by IMGT convention, running from the second conserved V-encoded cysteine to the conserved J-encoded phenylalanine. In an earlier analysis of more than 550 of the donors, sequences lacking an unambiguous match to a single V gene segment were excluded. In an earlier analysis of around 600 of the donors, V segments were called functional above 56.7% productive rearrangements and were called segregating when the between-donor standard deviation exceeded 5%. A statistical classification framework was developed to diagnose cytomegalovirus status using the catalog of TCR beta chain sequences. In a later analysis, TCR nucleotide sequences were compared against IMGT/GENE-DB human TR gene sequences so that V and J genes could be assigned. The TCRdist pipeline was used in a later analysis to assign CDR3 sequences and most-parsimonious VDJ recombination scenarios. In a later analysis, each TCR beta chain was defined by its CDR3 amino acid sequence together with its V-gene family, and reads without a unique V-gene family were excluded. To address suspected cross-contamination and a sequencing artifact, a later analysis removed 592 highly shared, low-generation-probability nucleotide sequences. For each public chain, a later analysis derived a clonal expansion index from normalized ranks of inferred template counts within each repertoire. Generation probabilities in a later analysis came from a VDJ recombination model fitted to out-of-frame rearrangements, and those results were checked against IGoR. Hypergeometric tests were used in a later analysis to score TCR-TCR, TCR-HLA and TCR-CMV co-occurrence, with a repertoire-size bias correction applied to the TCR pairs. False discovery rates were estimated in a later analysis by permuting HLA or CMV assignments 20 times. In a later analysis, co-occurring TCRs were grouped with DBSCAN, and TCRdist sequence similarity was added when clustering was performed within HLA-allele-positive subsets. Co-occurrence clustering excluded repertoires with fewer than 30,000 or more than 120,000 public chains, plus five with anomalous nucleotide sharing. TCRdb took this table from immuneACCESS and kept in-frame rearrangements with V and J called. Such tables lack part of the clones; where checked against another copy, unresolved V genes explain under half of the gap, and the rest is unexplained. Clone size and the V and J calls come from that table; the DNA yielded D and trimming. This sample lists 150,000 to 200,000 clones; 70% to 85% were detected once. Approximately 1.3% of the sample is taken by the ten largest.

In total, more than 500 healthy bone marrow donors made up the cohort. All cohort members were sampled while nominally healthy, although unrecorded immune exposures were likely present. The donor was CMV seropositive and belonged to the group of 250 to 350 seropositive cohort members. Each donor provided a peripheral blood sample, and peripheral blood mononuclear cells were used for TCR beta sequencing. The Qiagen DNeasy Blood Extraction Kit was used to extract genomic DNA from the blood cell samples. The sample taken for sequencing was PBMCs. The clonotype comes from a woman in her twenties or thirties in good health and CMV-seropositive. The V and J genes are TRBV7-9 and TRBJ2-4; the D gene is perhaps TRBD1, from 5 matching bases. The DNA is TGTGCCAGCAGCCCTCCGGAAACAGGCAAAAACATTCAGTACTTC. This encodes CASSPPETGKNIQYF.